This entry lists 7 T cell receptor beta chains sequenced from one sample in a study of T cells in Graves' hyperthyroidism and ophthalmopathy. There were TCR beta CDR3 regions amplified from RNA transcripts. HTBI primers drove first-round RT-PCR of the TCR CDR3. TCRdb re-derived calls from the multiplex PCR reads in MiXCR, one entry per CDR3 protein. The profile shows hundreds of thousands of distinct CDR3 sequences, 14% of them singletons. Input material: blood. The origin of the receptors is a woman aged 18 to 35 with Graves' hyperthyroidism.

The gene calls are TRBV28 and TRBJ2-1; the D is unclear. Trimming shortened V by 4 bases and J by 5 bases, and 9 bases separated the two germline ends. The CDR3 totals 13 residues. In germline, CDR1 is MDHEN, CDR2 SYDVKM. The CDR3 reads CASSSVRNNEQFF. CDR3 nucleotides: TGTGCCAGCAGTTCCGTCAGAAACAATGAGCAGTTCTTC.

This clonotype was observed many times. The V and J genes are TRBV6-1 and TRBJ1-1, with TRBD1 as a possible D gene (6 bases). V was cut by 8 bases and J by 8 bases, with 18 bases left in between. The CDR3 has 13 residues. CDR1 and CDR2 (germline): MNHNS, SASEGT. CDR3 sequence: CASFGKGVTEAFF. CDR3 bases: TGTGCCAGCTTTGGTAAGGGGGTTACGGAAGCTTTCTTT.

This clonotype was detected ten times or more. The J gene is TRBJ2-7, the V gene TRBV10-3; TRBD2 matches 8 bases. Germline V CDR1 and CDR2: ENHRY, SYGVKD. This CDR3 has 16 amino acids. V lost 2 bases to trimming and J lost 3 bases; unmatched junction nucleotides: 9. The CDR3 sequence: CAISERGGTSYYEQYF. The CDR3 DNA follows: TGTGCCATCAGTGAGAGGGGCGGGACTAGTTACTACGAGCAGTACTTC.

This clonotype has ten or more counts. The V call is TRBV28, the J call TRBJ1-1; the D gene is possibly TRBD1 (6 bases). Germline CDR1 and CDR2: MDHEN and SYDVKM. V was trimmed by 5 bases and J by 5 bases, leaving 18 bases between them. This CDR3 contains 15 residues. CDR3 in DNA: TGTGCCAGCAGTATGCCGGCCGGGCAGGGGACTGAAGCTTTCTTT. This encodes CASSMPAGQGTEAFF.

This clonotype showed up many times. This chain uses TRBV10-2 with TRBJ1-6; perhaps TRBD1 as D (6 bases). Germline CDR1 and CDR2: WSHSY and SAAADI. The CDR3 spans 13 residues. V dropped 6 bases and J dropped 6 bases, with 9 bases sitting between them. The CDR3 DNA follows: TGCGCCAGCAGGCGGACAGTTAATTCACCCCTCCACTTT. It codes for CASRRTVNSPLHF.

This clonotype showed up many times. This chain connects TRBV13 to TRBJ2-7; 14 nucleotides agree with TRBD2. Trimming removed 1 base from V and 3 bases from J; junction bases left unmatched: 5. The CDR3 totals 17 residues. Looked up from germline, CDR1 is PRHDT and CDR2 is FYEKMQ (reference sequence). This chain's CDR3 is CASSLDRGLAGDYEQYF. CDR3 nucleotides: TGTGCCAGCAGCTTAGATCGGGGACTAGCGGGAGACTACGAGCAGTACTTC.

This chain connects TRBV10-3 to TRBJ2-7, with TRBD1 matching 8 bases. V was pared by 7 bases and J by 0 bases, with 5 bases of the junction left unmatched. The CDR3 covers 14 residues. Germline V gene lookup returns CDR1 ENHRY and CDR2 SYGVKD. Here the CDR3 reads CAITRQGSSYEQYF. DNA for the CDR3: TGTGCCATCACCCGACAGGGGAGCTCCTACGAGCAGTACTTC.